One and the same sample provided the 27 T cell receptor beta chains below, sequenced in a study of shared clonotypes between healthy human individuals. Libraries were prepared by immunoSEQ multiplex PCR; TCRdb keeps only in-frame clonotypes and omits some of them. The sample lists more than 2 million clones; 85% to 95% were seen once. Sequencing was done on a sample of naive CD4+ T cells sorted from blood. Described subset: CD45RA+ positively selected. Receptor source: a man between 18 and 29 years old in good health.

This clone occurred once. The rearrangement uses TRBV19 and TRBJ2-1, with TRBD2 identical over 12 bases. V lost 9 bases and J lost 4; bases outside the gene matches: 4. CDR1 and CDR2 (germline): LNHDA, SQIVND (reference sequence). CDR3 size: 14 residues. This CDR3 reads CASVGLAGYNEQFF. The DNA of the CDR3 is TGTGCCAGCGTAGGACTAGCGGGATACAATGAGCAGTTCTTC.

This clone was detected once. The chain links TRBV6-1 to TRBJ2-3; the match to TRBD2 covers 13 bases. CDR3 length: 17 residues. Germline V CDR1 and CDR2: MNHNS, SASEGT. Trimming took 4 bases from V and 6 from J; bases not matched to a gene: 10. The CDR3 nucleotides are TGTGCCAGCAGTGCCGGGCGGACTAGCGGGAGAGGCGATACGCAGTATTTT. Amino acids: CASSAGRTSGRGDTQYF.

This rearrangement joins TRBV10-3 to TRBJ2-1; 9 bases agree with TRBD1. CDR3 length equals 15 residues. The ends lost 3 bases at V and 8 bases at J; junction bases unmatched: 8. Germline V gives CDR1 ENHRY, CDR2 SYGVKD. The CDR3 region has the DNA TGTGCCATCAGTGAAGGGACAGGGACGAGGTATGAGCAGTTCTTC. It codes for CAISEGTGTRYEQFF.

The chain employs TRBV25-1 and TRBJ2-7; TRBD1 aligns across 7 bases. In germline, CDR1 is MGHDK, CDR2 SYGVNS. This CDR3 spans 15 amino acids. The ends lost 0 bases at V and 5 bases at J; junction bases unmatched: 7. Here the CDR3 DNA reads TGTGCCAGCAGTGAATATGGGAAAGGGGGCCACGAGCAGTACTTC. This codes for CASSEYGKGGHEQYF.

Note on this clone: At the DNA level, this CDR3 is encoded by other sequences in the same sample as well. V usage is TRBV6-5 and J usage is TRBJ1-5; D is uncertain. Germline lookup yields CDR1 MNHEY and CDR2 SVGAGI. CDR3 length equals 14 residues. Trimming took off 0 bases at V and 7 bases at J, with 10 bases between the two ends. The CDR3 DNA reads TGTGCCAGCAGTTACTCGATAGGCGGCCAGCCCCAGCATTTT. This codes for CASSYSIGGQPQHF.

Of note for this clone: Other DNA sequences in this specimen translate into the identical CDR3. The chain links TRBV5-1 to TRBJ2-7, with D possibly being TRBD1 (6 bases). The CDR3 sequence is 14 residues long. The V and J ends lost 0 bases and 2 bases respectively, with 9 bases between them. The germline V gene has CDR1 SGHRS and CDR2 YFSETQ. The CDR3 nucleotides are TGCGCCAGCAGCTTGGCAGGGACAACCTACGAGCAGTACTTC. Its protein is CASSLAGTTYEQYF. The full variable domain, with the rest looked up from reference TRBV5-1 and TRBJ2-7, is KAGVTQTPRYLIKTRGQQVTLSCSPISGHRSVSWYQQTPGQGLQFLFEYFSETQRNKGNFPGRFSGRQFSNSRSEMNVSTLELGDSALYLCASSLAGTTYEQYFGPGTRLTVT.

The chain has TRBV7-9 and TRBJ1-1; 8 bases match TRBD1. CDR1 and CDR2 from the germline V gene are SEHNR and FQNEAQ (reference sequence). V dropped 2 bases and J dropped 3; count of bases not matched to a gene: 2. The CDR3 is made up of 14 amino acids. The CDR3 loop is CASSLIQGDTEAFF. The DNA for the CDR3 is TGTGCCAGCAGCTTAATACAGGGGGACACTGAAGCTTTCTTT.

V usage is TRBV4-1 and J usage is TRBJ1-1, with D possibly matching TRBD1 (5 bases). Germline CDR1 MGHRA, CDR2 YSYEKL. Trimming left V 1 base short and J 4 bases short, with 13 bases between. The CDR3 consists of 15 residues. CDR3 DNA: TGCGCCAGCAGCCAAGGAGGGGTGAGGCCCACTGAAGCTTTCTTT. Translation gives CASSQGGVRPTEAFF.

The DNA of the CDR3 is TGTGCCAGCAGCTTAGACGGCGGACAGAGGAATGAGCAGTTCTTC. Protein sequence: CASSLDGGQRNEQFF. The chain joins TRBV11-2 to TRBJ2-1, with a weak D call TRBD1 (6 bases). The CDR3 totals 15 residues. The germline V gene encodes CDR1 SGHAT and CDR2 FQNNGV. The ends were cut back, 0 bases at V and 7 bases at J, with 13 bases in the middle.

The V gene is TRBV30, the J gene TRBJ1-5; D may be TRBD1 (5 bases). Deletions cut 0 bases from V and 5 bases from J, with 11 bases between. The length of the CDR3 is 14 residues. Germline CDR1 and CDR2: GTSNPN and SVGIG (reference sequence). Here the CDR3 reads CAWSVGAADQPQHF. CDR3 in DNA: TGTGCCTGGAGTGTAGGGGCGGCTGATCAGCCCCAGCATTTT. Looking up the rest from reference TRBV30 and TRBJ1-5 gives the full variable domain: SQTIHQWPATLVQPVGSPLSLECTVEGTSNPNLYWYRQAAGRGLQLLFYSVGIGQISSEVPQNLSASRPQDRQFILSSKKLLLSDSGFYLCAWSVGAADQPQHFGDGTRLSIL.

Comments on this clone: In the same sample, other DNA sequences code for this CDR3. V and J are TRBV30 and TRBJ1-3; no reliable D call. The V gene lost 3 bases and the J gene lost 0 bases, with 6 bases spanning the gap. The CDR3 length is 13 residues. Germline CDR1 reads GTSNPN; CDR2 reads SVGIG (reference sequence). The CDR3 sequence: CAWRRFSGNTIYF. The CDR3 nucleotides are TGTGCCTGGAGAAGGTTCTCTGGAAACACCATATATTTT.

This chain links TRBV5-6 with TRBJ2-5, with D maybe TRBD1 (6 bases). CDR1 is SGHDT, CDR2 YYEEEE, per germline. The V end was cut by 3 bases, the J end by 0 bases, with 12 bases between. The CDR3 sequence is 15 residues long. The CDR3 DNA is TGTGCCAGCAGCTCCTCCGACAGGCACCAAGAGACCCAGTACTTC. Its protein is CASSSSDRHQETQYF.

The chain employs TRBV5-1 and TRBJ1-4; D might be TRBD1 (6 bases). V lost 4 bases and J 7 bases, leaving 17 bases between the germline ends. This CDR3 comprises 15 residues. Germline V gives CDR1 SGHRS, CDR2 YFSETQ. CDR3 region: CASSQGGVRGEKLFF. The CDR3 DNA sequence: TGCGCCAGCAGCCAAGGGGGTGTTAGGGGTGAAAAACTGTTTTTT.

The V gene is TRBV27, the J gene TRBJ1-6; D is unclear. Between the trimmed V and J ends, which lost 3 bases and 8 bases, there was a span of 5 bases. The CDR3 spans 12 residues. The germline V gene has CDR1 MNHEY and CDR2 SMNVEV (reference sequence). CDR3 residues: CASSFLDSPLHF. The CDR3 bases are TGTGCCAGCAGTTTCCTTGATTCACCCCTCCACTTT.

The J gene is TRBJ2-7, the V gene TRBV11-2; TRBD1 agrees at 8 bases. The trim removed 4 bases at V and 6 bases at J, leaving 5 bases unmatched. Germline V gene lookup returns CDR1 SGHAT and CDR2 FQNNGV. This CDR3 comprises 13 residues. CDR3 DNA: TGTGCCAGCAGCTCCTCCAGGGGGCCCGAGCAGTACTTC. This sequence encodes CASSSSRGPEQYF.

The V gene is TRBV2, the J gene TRBJ1-6, with D unresolved. V lost 6 bases, J lost 6 bases, and 6 bases lay in between. This CDR3 region has 12 residues. Germline CDR1 SNHLY, CDR2 FYNNEI. Here the CDR3 DNA reads TGTGCCAGCAGCAGAGCTAATTCACCCCTCCACTTT. Its protein product is CASSRANSPLHF. Together with reference TRBV2 and TRBJ1-6, the CDR3 gives the full variable domain: EPEVTQTPSHQVTQMGQEVILRCVPISNHLYFYWYRQILGQKVEFLVSFYNNEISEKSEIFDDQFSVERPDGSNFTLKIRSTKLEDSAMYFCASSRANSPLHFGNGTRLTVT.

The chain uses TRBV5-1 and TRBJ2-7; the D is unclear. Trimming stripped 3 bases from V and 2 bases from J, with 12 bases between. The V gene's germline CDR1 is SGHRS and CDR2 YFSETQ. The CDR3 covers 14 residues. The CDR3 coding sequence is TGCGCCAGCAGCTCTGGTACCTGGACCTACGAGCAGTACTTC. This sequence encodes CASSSGTWTYEQYF.

Note on this clone: This sample also contains other DNA sequences that code for the same CDR3. This rearrangement joins TRBV7-2 to TRBJ2-7; 7 bases map to TRBD2. CDR1 and CDR2 from the germline V gene are SGHTA and FQGNSA. V lost 5 bases to trimming and J lost 2 bases; unmatched junction nucleotides: 6. This CDR3 has 14 residues. CDR3 region: CASSLAGTTYEQYF. In nucleotides, the CDR3 is TGTGCCAGCAGCCTCGCCGGGACTACCTACGAGCAGTACTTC.

V and J are TRBV6-5 and TRBJ2-7; 12 bases line up with TRBD1. The CDR3 has 13 amino acids. The trim removed 6 bases at V and 6 bases at J, leaving 3 bases unmatched. The germline V gene has CDR1 MNHEY and CDR2 SVGAGI. CDR3: CASRGQGAGEQYF. Here the CDR3 DNA reads TGTGCCAGCAGGGGACAGGGGGCCGGCGAGCAGTACTTC.

This clone appeared a single time. This chain joins TRBV6-5 and TRBJ2-1; 12 bases agree with TRBD2. The trim removed 9 bases at V and 8 bases at J, leaving 5 bases unmatched. The CDR3 extends over 13 amino acids. The V gene's germline CDR1 is MNHEY and CDR2 SVGAGI. The CDR3 DNA reads as TGTGCCAGTCGGACTAGCGGGAACTATGAGCAGTTCTTC. This codes for CASRTSGNYEQFF.

The chain carries TRBV2 and TRBJ2-4, with a weak D call TRBD1 (6 bases). This CDR3 contains 16 residues. V was cut by 3 bases and J by 0 bases, with 12 bases left in between. In germline, CDR1 is SNHLY, CDR2 FYNNEI. CDR3 in DNA: TGTGCCAGCAGTGACGGCAGGGGCTTAGCCAAAAACATTCAGTACTTC. The encoded protein is CASSDGRGLAKNIQYF.

This chain uses TRBV10-3 with TRBJ1-5; 8 bases align to TRBD1. The CDR3 contains 17 residues. J gave up 6 bases and V 0 bases, and 10 bases lay outside the gene matches. Germline CDR1 reads ENHRY; CDR2 reads SYGVKD. CDR3 DNA sequence: TGTGCCATCAGTGAGTCGAGGTCAGGGGGCGTCGGTCAGCCCCAGCATTTT. Amino acids: CAISESRSGGVGQPQHF.

This chain links TRBV30 with TRBJ2-1; the D gene is possibly TRBD1 (5 bases). Per germline, CDR1 GTSNPN and CDR2 SVGIG (reference sequence). The ends were cut back, 4 bases at V and 3 bases at J, with 10 bases in the middle. There are 13 residues in the CDR3. The CDR3 here is CAWNQGIYNEQFF. DNA of the CDR3: TGTGCCTGGAATCAGGGAATCTACAATGAGCAGTTCTTC.

J is TRBJ1-1 and V is TRBV6-5; no firm D call. This CDR3 is 15 amino acids long. The germline CDR1 and CDR2 sequences are MNHEY and SVGAGI. The V end lost 5 bases, the J end lost 0 bases, and 13 bases lay between the germline ends. The CDR3 sequence is CASSKIYVMNTEAFF. The CDR3 DNA reads TGTGCCAGCAGTAAGATTTATGTGATGAACACTGAAGCTTTCTTT.

About this clone itself: The sample contains more than one DNA sequence encoding this CDR3. CDR3 DNA sequence: TGTGCCAGCAGTGGACAGGGGGCCAAAAACATTCAGTACTTC. Translated: CASSGQGAKNIQYF. The chain is built from TRBV28 and TRBJ2-4; 9 bases align to TRBD1. The CDR3 covers 14 residues. After removal of 5 bases from V and 1 base from J, the junction contained 0 bases not matched to a gene. In germline, CDR1 is MDHEN, CDR2 SYDVKM.

The chain carries TRBV5-4 and TRBJ1-4; D is ambiguous. The CDR3 runs to 15 residues. The V end lost 2 bases, the J end lost 0 bases, and 8 bases lay between the germline ends. The germline gives CDR1 SGHNT, CDR2 YYREEE (reference sequence). CDR3 nucleotide sequence: TGTGCCAGCAGCTTTCGAACCTCAACTAATGAAAAACTGTTTTTT. The encoded protein is CASSFRTSTNEKLFF.

V gene TRBV7-2 combines with J gene TRBJ1-6, with 7 bases aligning to TRBD1. V lost 3 bases, J lost 8 bases, and 13 bases stayed unmatched. Germline V gene lookup returns CDR1 SGHTA and CDR2 FQGNSA. The CDR3 is made up of 17 amino acids. Here the CDR3 reads CASSFFFPGQSDSPLHF. CDR3 in DNA: TGTGCCAGCAGCTTCTTCTTTCCGGGACAGAGCGATTCACCCCTCCACTTT. Filled out from reference TRBV7-2 and TRBJ1-6, the complete variable domain reads GAGVSQSPSNKVTEKGKDVELRCDPISGHTALYWYRQSLGQGLEFLIYFQGNSAPDKSGLPSDRFSAERTGGSVSTLTIQRTQQEDSAVYLCASSFFFPGQSDSPLHFGNGTRLTVT.